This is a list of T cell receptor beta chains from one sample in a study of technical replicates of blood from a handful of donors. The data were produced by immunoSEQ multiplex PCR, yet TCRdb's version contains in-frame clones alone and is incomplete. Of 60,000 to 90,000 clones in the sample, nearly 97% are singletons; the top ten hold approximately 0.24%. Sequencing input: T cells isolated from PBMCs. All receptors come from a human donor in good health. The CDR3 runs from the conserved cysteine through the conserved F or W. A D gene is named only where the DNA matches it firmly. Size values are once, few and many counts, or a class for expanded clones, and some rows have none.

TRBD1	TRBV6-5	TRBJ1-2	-	CASSYRDRGPNGYTF	TGTGCCAGCAGTTACCGGGACAGGGGGCCCAATGGCTACACCTTC
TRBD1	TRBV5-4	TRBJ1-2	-	CASSLVTGQSSYTF	TGTGCCAGCAGCTTGGTGACAGGGCAGAGTTCCTACACCTTC
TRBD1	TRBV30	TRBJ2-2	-	CAWSADRGTGELFF	TGTGCCTGGAGTGCCGACAGGGGCACCGGGGAGCTGTTTTTT
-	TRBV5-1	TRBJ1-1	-	CASSSTGEAFF	TGCGCCAGCAGCTCGACAGGTGAAGCTTTCTTT
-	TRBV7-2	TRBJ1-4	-	CASSLWGVNEKLFF	TGTGCCAGCAGCCTTTGGGGGGTTAATGAAAAACTGTTTTTT
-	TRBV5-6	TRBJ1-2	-	CASSILGVYGYTF	TGTGCCAGCAGCATCCTAGGGGTCTATGGCTACACCTTC
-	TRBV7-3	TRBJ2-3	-	CASSLGHTDTQYF	TGTGCCAGCAGCTTGGGGCACACAGATACGCAGTATTTT
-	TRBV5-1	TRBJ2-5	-	CASSSRGARTETQYF	TGCGCCAGCAGCTCCAGGGGCGCCCGTACAGAGACCCAGTACTTC
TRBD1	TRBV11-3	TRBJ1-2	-	CASSRQGANGYTF	TGTGCCAGCAGCCGACAGGGGGCGAATGGCTACACCTTC
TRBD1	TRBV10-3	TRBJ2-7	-	CAISNHRGGRMYEQYF	TGTGCCATCAGTAATCACAGGGGTGGAAGGATGTACGAGCAGTACTTC
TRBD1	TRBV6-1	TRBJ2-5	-	CASRRTGGDLGTQYF	TGTGCCAGCAGAAGGACAGGGGGCGACTTAGGGACCCAGTACTTC
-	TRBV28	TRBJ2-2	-	CASSFRGFSGTGELFF	TGTGCCAGCAGTTTTCGGGGGTTTAGCGGCACCGGGGAGCTGTTTTTT
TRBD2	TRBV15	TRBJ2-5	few	CATSRDSGGAETQYF	TGTGCCACCAGCAGAGATAGCGGGGGGGCCGAGACCCAGTACTTC
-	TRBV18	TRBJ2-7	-	CASSPGSTGRIYEQYF	TGTGCCAGCTCACCGGGTTCGACAGGCCGTATCTACGAGCAGTACTTC
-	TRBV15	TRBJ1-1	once	CATSSPLIGGNTEAFF	TGTGCCACCAGCAGCCCACTCATAGGGGGGAACACTGAAGCTTTCTTT
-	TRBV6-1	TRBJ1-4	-	CASSPEYKIEKLFF	TGTGCCAGCAGTCCAGAATACAAGATTGAAAAACTGTTTTTT
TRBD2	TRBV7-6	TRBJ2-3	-	CASSLLAGAGTDTQYF	TGTGCCAGCAGCTTGCTAGCGGGGGCGGGCACAGATACGCAGTATTTT
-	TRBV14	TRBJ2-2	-	CASSRYSNTGELFF	TGTGCCAGCAGCCGATACAGCAACACCGGGGAGCTGTTTTTT
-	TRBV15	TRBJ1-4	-	CATSRVTGQYEKLFF	TGTGCCACCAGCAGAGTAACAGGGCAGTATGAAAAACTGTTTTTT
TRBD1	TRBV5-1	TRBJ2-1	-	CASSTGQGVHNEQFF	TGCGCCAGCAGCACGGGACAGGGAGTACACAATGAGCAGTTCTTC
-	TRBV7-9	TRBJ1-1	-	CASSLTTWTANTEAFF	TGTGCCAGCAGCTTAACCACCTGGACAGCAAACACTGAAGCTTTCTTT
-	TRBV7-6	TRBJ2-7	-	CASSLFEVSYEQYF	TGTGCCAGCAGCTTATTTGAGGTCTCCTACGAGCAGTACTTC
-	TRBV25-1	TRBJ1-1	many	CASSSLEGNTEAFF	TGTGCCAGCAGTTCCCTAGAGGGGAACACTGAAGCTTTCTTT
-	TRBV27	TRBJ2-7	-	CASSIATGAYEQYF	TGTGCCAGCAGTATAGCGACGGGAGCCTACGAGCAGTACTTC
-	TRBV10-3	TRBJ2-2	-	CAISGLRTGPPAGELFF	TGTGCCATCAGTGGACTCCGGACTGGCCCCCCAGCCGGGGAGCTGTTTTTT
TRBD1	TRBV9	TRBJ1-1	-	CASSAGTVNTEAFF	TGTGCCAGCAGCGCAGGGACAGTGAACACTGAAGCTTTCTTT
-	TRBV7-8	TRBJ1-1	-	CASSREKRQKSSF	TGTGCCAGCAGCCGCGAAAAAAGACAGAAAAGTTCCTTT
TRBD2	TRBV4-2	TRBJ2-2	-	CASRGTSGRSGAGELFF	TGTGCCAGCAGGGGGACTAGCGGGAGATCAGGGGCCGGGGAGCTGTTTTTT
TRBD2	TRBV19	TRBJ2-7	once	CASSIRLAGGSSYEQYF	TGTGCCAGTAGTATACGACTAGCGGGAGGAAGCTCCTACGAGCAGTACTTC
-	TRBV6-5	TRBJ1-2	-	CASSYSTETSYTF	TGTGCCAGCAGTTACTCGACCGAGACTAGCTACACCTTC
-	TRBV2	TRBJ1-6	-	CASSGQINSPLHF	TGTGCCAGCAGCGGACAGATCAATTCACCCCTCCACTTT
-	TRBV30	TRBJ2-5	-	CAWEARWEETQYF	TGTGCCTGGGAAGCACGGTGGGAGGAGACCCAGTACTTC
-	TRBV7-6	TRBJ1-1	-	CASSQRGGTEAFF	TGTGCCAGCAGCCAGCGGGGGGGCACTGAAGCTTTCTTT
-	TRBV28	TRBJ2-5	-	CASSQSPQETQYF	TGTGCCAGCAGCCAATCCCCCCAAGAGACCCAGTACTTC
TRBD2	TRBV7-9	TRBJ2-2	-	CASSLGSGVNTGELFF	TGTGCCAGCAGCTTAGGAAGCGGGGTGAACACCGGGGAGCTGTTTTTT
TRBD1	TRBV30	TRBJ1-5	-	CASRDRGYSNQPQHF	TGTGCCTCTCGGGACAGGGGTTATAGCAATCAGCCCCAGCATTTT
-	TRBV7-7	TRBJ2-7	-	CASSLSSTGNEQYF	TGTGCCAGCAGCTTATCGTCGACGGGGAACGAGCAGTACTTC
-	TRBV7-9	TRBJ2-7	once	CASSQTSYEQYF	TGTGCCAGCAGTCAGACTAGCTACGAGCAGTACTTC
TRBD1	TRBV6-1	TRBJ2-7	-	CASSDRTGGSYEQYF	TGTGCCAGCAGTGATAGGACAGGGGGCTCCTACGAGCAGTACTTC
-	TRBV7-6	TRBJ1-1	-	CASSLGSGEAFF	TGTGCCAGCAGCTTAGGCTCAGGGGAAGCTTTCTTT
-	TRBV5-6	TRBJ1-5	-	CASSLLGGWGQPQHF	TGTGCCAGCAGCTTGTTGGGGGGGTGGGGGCAGCCCCAGCATTTT
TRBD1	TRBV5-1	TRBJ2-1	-	CASSSPADRAGRTVPNEQFF	TGCGCCAGCAGCTCACCGGCGGACAGGGCAGGGAGGACCGTGCCAAATGAGCAGTTCTTC
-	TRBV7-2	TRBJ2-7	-	CASSNPAGLAAYEQYF	TGTGCCAGCAGCAACCCCGCGGGGCTAGCTGCCTACGAGCAGTACTTC
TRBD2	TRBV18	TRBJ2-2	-	CASSQGLAGVSTGELFF	TGTGCCAGCTCACAGGGACTAGCGGGAGTTAGCACCGGGGAGCTGTTTTTT
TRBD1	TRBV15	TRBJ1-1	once	CATSRDIFQGAVDTEAFF	TGTGCCACCAGCAGAGATATATTTCAGGGGGCAGTAGACACTGAAGCTTTCTTT
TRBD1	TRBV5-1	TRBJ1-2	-	CASSDGTGLNYGYTF	TGCGCCAGCAGCGACGGGACAGGACTTAACTATGGCTACACCTTC
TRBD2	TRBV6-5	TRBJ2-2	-	CASSRGLVPGGELFF	TGTGCCAGCAGTCGCGGACTAGTTCCGGGCGGGGAGCTGTTTTTT
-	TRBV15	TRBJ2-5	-	CATSSLSPPEGVQETQYF	TGTGCCACCAGCTCGCTCTCCCCCCCCGAAGGGGTCCAAGAGACCCAGTACTTC
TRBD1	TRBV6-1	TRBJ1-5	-	CASSELGGRHQPQHF	TGTGCCAGCAGTGAATTAGGGGGCCGGCATCAGCCCCAGCATTTT
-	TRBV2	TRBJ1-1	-	CASGGVSEGYTEAFF	TGTGCCAGCGGGGGGGTATCGGAGGGGTACACTGAAGCTTTCTTT
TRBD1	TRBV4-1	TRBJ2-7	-	CASSRRGTGQGSEQYF	TGCGCCAGCAGCCGCAGAGGGACGGGACAGGGGAGCGAGCAGTACTTC
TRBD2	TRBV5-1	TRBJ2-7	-	CASSFRGGHYEQYF	TGCGCCAGCAGCTTTAGGGGAGGGCACTACGAGCAGTACTTC
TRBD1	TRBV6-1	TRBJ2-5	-	CASSDMAGGLLETQYF	TGTGCCAGCAGTGATATGGCAGGGGGCCTCCTGGAGACCCAGTACTTC
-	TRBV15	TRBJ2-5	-	CATSRGTVYQETQYF	TGTGCCACCAGCAGAGGGACAGTATACCAAGAGACCCAGTACTTC
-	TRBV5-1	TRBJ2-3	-	CASSFQGSATDTQYF	TGCGCCAGCAGCTTCCAGGGTAGTGCGACAGATACGCAGTATTTT
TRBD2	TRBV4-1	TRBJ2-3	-	CASSQERLAGGRSADTQYF	TGCGCCAGCAGCCAGGAGCGACTAGCGGGGGGGCGTTCGGCAGATACGCAGTATTTT
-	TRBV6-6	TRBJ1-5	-	CASSYSGKGGNQPQHF	TGTGCCAGCAGTTACTCGGGGAAAGGGGGCAATCAGCCCCAGCATTTT